Listed here are 2 T cell receptor beta chains from one sample, sequenced in a study of tumor and adjacent non-tumor tissue in lung cancer. TCRbeta libraries were built with three rounds of nested PCR, modified from ARM-PCR. A single record per CDR3 protein comes from TCRdb applying MiXCR to the multiplex PCR reads. The sample comprises 71,000 or so distinct CDR3 sequences, around 80% of which are singletons, and about an eighth rests with the top ten. The template was RNA from unsorted bulk tissue. Sequenced material: lung tumor tissue. These receptors all stem from a woman between 50 and 59 years old with non-small cell lung cancer.

The count of this clonotype is one. An end of the junction does not agree with germline; a read error may underlie this. The CDR3 region is CDSSQSNRADTQYF. CDR3 coding DNA: TGCGACAGCAGCCAAAGTAACAGGGCAGATACGCAGTATTTT. The rearrangement uses TRBV4-3 and TRBJ2-3; D may be TRBD1 (6 bases). CDR3 length: 14 residues. CDR1 and CDR2 (germline): LGHNA, YSLEER.

On this clonotype itself: This clone may be a read error of a much larger clone one base away. V usage is TRBV13 and J usage is TRBJ2-7; D possibly matches TRBD1 or TRBD2 (5 bases each). Germline V gives CDR1 PRHDT, CDR2 FYEKMQ (reference sequence). The germline V and J ends were trimmed by 4 bases and 11 bases, with 12 bases remaining between them. The CDR3 has 11 amino acids. The CDR3: CASSSGTHKYF. In DNA form, the CDR3 reads TGTGCCAGCAGCTCCGGGACCCACAAGTACTTC.